One T cell receptor (beta chain) is described in this entry. The sample comes from a study of blood T cell repertoires in COVID-19. At the level of the study: The samples span acute and convalescent COVID-19 from the United States, Italy and Spain. Nucleic acid was either cDNA or gDNA, and it came from T cells, B-cell-depleted T cells, or PBMCs.

CDR1 is SEHNR, CDR2 FQNEAQ, per germline (reference sequence). V was pared by 5 bases and J by 15 bases, with 19 bases of the junction left unmatched. CDR3 size: 16 residues. Authors' analysis steps: Counts of nucleated cells, estimated from reference gene primer amplification, were obtained. The method was immunoSEQ multiplex PCR; TCRdb's version includes in-frame clones alone and lacks a portion of them. D and trimming were read from the DNA, whereas the V and J calls and clone size are those reported in that table. The sample includes roughly 170,000 clones, 80% to 90% of them seen just once. The TCR was taken from a man in his sixties or seventies with active or convalescent COVID-19. Sequencing was performed on peripheral blood. The V call is TRBV7-9, the J call TRBJ2-1, with 10 positions matching TRBD2. Here the CDR3 DNA reads TGTGCCAGCAGCCGACCCCTCGGGCTAGCGGGAGAACGTCGGTTCTTC. This sequence encodes CASSRPLGLAGERRFF.